Shown below are 20 T cell receptor beta chains from a single sample sequenced in a study of blood T cell repertoires in COVID-19. The protocol was immunoSEQ multiplex PCR, while the TCRdb copy is restricted to in-frame clones and leaves out a portion. This table has about 250,000 clones, just over 85% appearing once. Sequencing was done on a sample of peripheral blood. Receptors were obtained from a man older than 75 with acute or convalescent COVID-19.

This clone was detected once. V is TRBV2 and J is TRBJ1-1; D gene uncertain. V shed 9 bases and J shed 1 base, with 6 bases lying between them. Germline CDR1 and CDR2: SNHLY and FYNNEI. The CDR3 runs 11 residues. The CDR3 DNA reads as TGTGCCAGACAGAGGAACACTGAAGCTTTCTTT. It translates to CARQRNTEAFF.

The chain uses TRBV5-5 and TRBJ1-1, with D unclear. The V gene lost 3 bases and the J gene lost 4 bases, with 10 bases spanning the gap. The germline CDR1 and CDR2 sequences are SGHKS and YYEKEE (reference sequence). This CDR3 is built from 13 residues. The CDR3 DNA sequence: TGTGCCAGCAGCTCCGGAGTGGGCACTGAAGCTTTCTTT. This sequence encodes CASSSGVGTEAFF.

The chain recombines TRBV7-3 with TRBJ2-2; possible D gene TRBD1, 5 bases. V was trimmed by 2 bases and J by 7 bases, leaving 8 bases between them. CDR3 length: 13 residues. Germline V lookup: CDR1 SGHTA, CDR2 FQGTGA. CDR3 loop: CASSLLTGGELFF. CDR3 coding DNA: TGTGCCAGCAGCTTATTAACAGGCGGGGAGCTGTTTTTT.

The rearrangement uses TRBV10-3 and TRBJ1-1; unclear D gene. There are 15 residues in the CDR3. Germline lookup yields CDR1 ENHRY and CDR2 SYGVKD. V lost 2 bases, J lost 7 bases, and 17 bases lay in between. CDR3 sequence (DNA): TGTGCCATCAGTGAGGGCCTGGAGGCAGAAGGTGAAGCTTTCTTT. Protein sequence: CAISEGLEAEGEAFF.

The rearrangement joins TRBV7-3 to TRBJ2-6, with a weak D call TRBD1 (5 bases). Germline CDR1 reads SGHTA; CDR2 reads FQGTGA. The CDR3 runs 16 residues. The germline V and J ends were trimmed by 2 bases and 2 bases, with 10 bases remaining between them. In nucleotides, the CDR3 is TGTGCCAGCAGCTTACTTGGGGCTGCTGGGGCCAACGTCCTGACTTTC. It codes for CASSLLGAAGANVLTF.

The V gene is TRBV18, the J gene TRBJ2-4, with TRBD1 identical over 8 bases. The CDR3 spans 13 residues. The trim removed 3 bases at V and 7 bases at J, leaving 2 bases unmatched. Germline loops: CDR1 KGHSH, CDR2 LQKENI. CDR3 amino acids: CASSPDRDNIQYF. The CDR3 region has the DNA TGTGCCAGCTCACCGGACAGGGACAACATTCAGTACTTC.

The V gene is TRBV11-1, the J gene TRBJ2-5, with a possible D match to TRBD1 (6 bases). The germline V gene has CDR1 SGHAT and CDR2 FQDESV (reference sequence). Trimming removed 2 bases at V and 2 bases at J, with 15 bases between. The CDR3 is 16 residues long. The CDR3 region has the DNA TGTGCCAGCAGCTTAAATGCAGGGGCCTCACAAGAGACCCAGTACTTC. Its protein product is CASSLNAGASQETQYF.

This clone was detected only once. The chain employs TRBV18 and TRBJ2-1; D perhaps matches TRBD1 (6 bases). The CDR3 runs to 15 residues. Trimming took off 0 bases at V and 7 bases at J, with 13 bases between the two ends. Germline values: CDR1 KGHSH, CDR2 LQKENI. CDR3 sequence (DNA): TGTGCCAGCTCACCACCTGTACAGGGTATGAATGAGCAGTTCTTC. Protein product: CASSPPVQGMNEQFF.

This clone was seen only once. The V and J genes are TRBV12-3 or TRBV12-4 and TRBJ2-2; 7 nucleotides agree with TRBD1. The CDR3 is 13 residues long. Trimming removed 8 bases from V and 15 bases from J; junction bases left unmatched: 15. CDR3 region: CASHRDRQGVMFF. CDR3 bases: TGTGCCAGCCATAGGGACCGACAGGGTGTAATGTTTTTT.

This chain joins TRBV20-1 and TRBJ1-5; 7 bases map to TRBD1. The CDR3 spans 16 residues. Germline CDR1 and CDR2: DFQATT and SNEGSKA (reference sequence). The ends lost 3 bases at V and 5 bases at J; junction bases unmatched: 13. CDR3 DNA sequence: TGCAGTGCTAGTTACAGGGGCAGTCATTGGGATCAGCCCCAGCATTTT. This gives the protein CSASYRGSHWDQPQHF.

Concerning this clone: Since no conserved phenylalanine or tryptophan closes the CDR3, a read error is the likely cause. The chain is built from TRBV11-1 and TRBJ1-2; weak D call: TRBD1 (6 bases). V was shortened by 5 bases and J by 5 bases, with 18 bases between the two germline ends. Looked up from germline, CDR1 is SGHAT and CDR2 is FQDESV (reference sequence). The CDR3 totals 15 residues. The CDR3 DNA reads TGTGCCAGCAGCGCAGCGGGGACACGTTGGTATGGCTACACCCTC. Translating it yields CASSAAGTRWYGYTL.

The count of this clone is one. This chain connects TRBV6-5 to TRBJ1-1; D is uncertain. This CDR3 region has 14 residues. CDR1 MNHEY and CDR2 SVGAGI come from the germline V gene. V was trimmed by 8 bases and J by 0 bases, leaving 13 bases between them. The CDR3 sequence is CASQTGIMNTEAFF. CDR3 nucleotide sequence: TGTGCCAGCCAAACCGGTATCATGAACACTGAAGCTTTCTTT.

The CDR3 here is CASRRTSGSVGELFF. CDR3 in DNA: TGTGCCAGCAGAAGGACTAGCGGGAGTGTCGGGGAGCTGTTTTTT. The chain employs TRBV28 and TRBJ2-2; TRBD2 agrees at 13 bases. CDR3 size: 15 residues. V lost 6 bases to trimming and J lost 7 bases; unmatched junction nucleotides: 5. Per germline, CDR1 MDHEN and CDR2 SYDVKM.

This clone was picked up a small number of times. V gene TRBV7-2 combines with J gene TRBJ2-7, with 8 positions matching TRBD1. CDR1 and CDR2 from the germline V gene are SGHTA and FQGNSA. With V trimmed by 5 bases and J by 2 bases, 5 bases remained unmatched. The CDR3 has 14 residues. The CDR3 DNA sequence: TGTGCCAGCAGCGACAGGGGTCTTACCTACGAGCAGTACTTC. Amino acid sequence: CASSDRGLTYEQYF.

Comment on this clone: The sample holds other DNA sequences that translate to the same CDR3. The chain couples TRBV4-3 to TRBJ1-1; no clear D gene. This CDR3 is built from 14 residues. Per the germline V gene, CDR1 is LGHNA and CDR2 is YSLEER. V was cut by 0 bases and J by 0 bases, with 5 bases left in between. The DNA for the CDR3 is TGCGCCAGCAGCCAAGATCTTTTGAACACTGAAGCTTTCTTT. This sequence encodes CASSQDLLNTEAFF.

As DNA, the CDR3 is TGTGCCAGCAGTCGCCCCGCGGGACAGGGCGACTATGGCTACACCTTC. It codes for CASSRPAGQGDYGYTF. The chain employs TRBV6-2 or TRBV6-3 and TRBJ1-2, with TRBD1 identical over 9 bases. This CDR3 has 16 residues. Per the germline V gene, CDR1 is MNHEY and CDR2 is SVGEGT. With V trimmed by 5 bases and J by 3 bases, 10 bases remained unmatched.

The chain recombines TRBV5-1 with TRBJ1-3; no clear D. V was cut by 0 bases and J by 0 bases, with 4 bases left in between. Germline V gene lookup returns CDR1 SGHRS and CDR2 YFSETQ. There are 14 residues in the CDR3. CDR3 nucleotide sequence: TGCGCCAGCAGCTTGGCTTTCTCTGGAAACACCATATATTTT. Its protein is CASSLAFSGNTIYF. Complete variable domain (other parts from reference TRBV5-1 and TRBJ1-3): KAGVTQTPRYLIKTRGQQVTLSCSPISGHRSVSWYQQTPGQGLQFLFEYFSETQRNKGNFPGRFSGRQFSNSRSEMNVSTLELGDSALYLCASSLAFSGNTIYFGEGSWLTVV.

The chain is built from TRBV28 and TRBJ1-2, with 7 bases lining up with TRBD1. V shed 3 bases and J 6 bases; nucleotides not matched to a gene: 13. CDR1 and CDR2 from the germline V gene are MDHEN and SYDVKM. This CDR3 region has 16 residues. The CDR3, as DNA: TGTGCCAGCAGTTTGGGTTGGCAGGGGGTGGGAGATGGCTACACCTTC. Translation gives CASSLGWQGVGDGYTF.

The chain combines TRBV13 with TRBJ2-7, with TRBD1 matching 8 bases. The germline V gene encodes CDR1 PRHDT and CDR2 FYEKMQ (reference sequence). The CDR3 has 16 residues. V was pared by 5 bases and J by 0 bases, with 9 bases of the junction left unmatched. The CDR3 region is CASSLRQGRSSYEQYF. The CDR3 coding sequence is TGTGCCAGCAGCCTTCGACAGGGGCGCAGCTCCTACGAGCAGTACTTC.

In its sample, this clone was seen once. The chain carries TRBV4-1 and TRBJ1-2; 9 bases are a match to TRBD1. The trim removed 3 bases at V and 3 bases at J, leaving 5 bases unmatched. This CDR3 contains 15 residues. The germline CDR1 and CDR2 sequences are MGHRA and YSYEKL. CDR3 region: CASSQGQGTDYGYTF. The CDR3 DNA reads as TGCGCCAGCAGCCAGGGACAGGGAACGGACTATGGCTACACCTTC.